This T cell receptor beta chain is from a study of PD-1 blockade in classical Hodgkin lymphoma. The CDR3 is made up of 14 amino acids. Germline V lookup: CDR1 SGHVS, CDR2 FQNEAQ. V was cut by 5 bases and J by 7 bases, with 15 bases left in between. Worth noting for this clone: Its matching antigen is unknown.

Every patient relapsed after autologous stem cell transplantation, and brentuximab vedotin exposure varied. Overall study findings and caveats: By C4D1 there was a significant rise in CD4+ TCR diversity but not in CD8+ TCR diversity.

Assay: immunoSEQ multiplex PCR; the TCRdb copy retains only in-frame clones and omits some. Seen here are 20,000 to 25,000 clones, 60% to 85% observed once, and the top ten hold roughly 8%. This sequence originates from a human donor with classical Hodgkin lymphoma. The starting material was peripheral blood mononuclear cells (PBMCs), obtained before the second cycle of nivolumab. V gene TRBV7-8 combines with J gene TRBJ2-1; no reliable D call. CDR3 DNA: TGTGCCAGCAGCCGATGGGGTCAGGTTAATGAGCAGTTCTTC. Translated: CASSRWGQVNEQFF.